The present T cell receptor beta chain was sequenced within a study of patients and donors after allogeneic stem cell transplantation. This clonotype was counted only a few times. Germline V gene lookup returns CDR1 SGHRS and CDR2 YFSETQ. V was clipped by 7 bases and J by 1 base, with 11 bases between them. CDR3 length: 14 amino acids. TCRdb reprocessed the RT-PCR reads with MiXCR, giving one entry per CDR3 protein. The sample carries approximately 410,000 distinct CDR3 sequences, roughly 17% recorded once. The genes are TRBV5-1 and TRBJ2-2; a possible D gene is TRBD1 (6 bases). The source is a human donor who was either an allogeneic HSCT recipient or a stem cell or donor lymphocyte infusion donor (not recorded which). It is not recorded whose cells these are; they may come from a transplant donor. What was sequenced was blood, either unsorted or a sorted T cell fraction (not recorded which). DNA for the CDR3: TGCGCCAGCCAGCAGGGGCTGAACACCGGGGAGCTGTTTTTT. The encoded protein is CASQQGLNTGELFF.